The T cell receptor beta chain under discussion was sequenced for a study of blood T cell repertoires in COVID-19. Authors' analysis steps: By means of reference gene primer amplification, nucleated cell counts were estimated. Clones were read by immunoSEQ multiplex PCR, and TCRdb kept only the in-frame ones, dropping some. V and J calls and clone size are copied from that table; D and trimming were computed from the DNA. The sample carries about 150,000 clones, around four fifths recorded once. Trimming left V 3 bases short and J 2 bases short, with 7 bases between. This CDR3 region has 13 residues. Germline V lookup: CDR1 LNHDA, CDR2 SQIVND (reference sequence). Symptom resolution, clearance, or two negative PCRs marked the recovered donors of Cohort 3.

The sequence came from a woman aged 40 to 49 who had recovered from COVID-19. The rearrangement uses TRBV19 and TRBJ1-1; D is unclear. What was sequenced was PBMCs or T cells enriched from blood (not recorded which). The CDR3 nucleotides read TGTGCCAGTAGTATGCGTCGCAACACTGAAGCTTTCTTT. This gives the protein CASSMRRNTEAFF.